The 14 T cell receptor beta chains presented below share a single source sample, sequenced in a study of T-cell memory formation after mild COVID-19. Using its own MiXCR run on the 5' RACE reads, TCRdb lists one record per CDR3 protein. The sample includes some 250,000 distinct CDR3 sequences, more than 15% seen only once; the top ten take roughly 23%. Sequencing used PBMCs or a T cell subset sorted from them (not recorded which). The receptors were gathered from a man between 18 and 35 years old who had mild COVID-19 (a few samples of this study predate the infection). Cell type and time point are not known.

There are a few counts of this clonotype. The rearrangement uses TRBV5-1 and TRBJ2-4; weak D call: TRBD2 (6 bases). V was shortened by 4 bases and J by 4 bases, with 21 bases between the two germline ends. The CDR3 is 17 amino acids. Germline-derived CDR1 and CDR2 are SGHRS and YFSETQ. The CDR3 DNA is TGCGCCAGCAGCCCGTACCTCGGGGGAAGCGGGAAAAACATTCAGTACTTC. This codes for CASSPYLGGSGKNIQYF.

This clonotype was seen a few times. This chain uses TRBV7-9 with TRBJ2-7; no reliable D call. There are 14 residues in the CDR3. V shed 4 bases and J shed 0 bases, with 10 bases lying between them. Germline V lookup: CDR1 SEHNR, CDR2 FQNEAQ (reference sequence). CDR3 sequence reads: CASSSGPTSYEQYF. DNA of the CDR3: TGTGCCAGCAGCTCGGGCCCCACCTCCTACGAGCAGTACTTC. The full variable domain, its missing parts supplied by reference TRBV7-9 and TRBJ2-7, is DTGVSQNPRHKITKRGQNVTFRCDPISEHNRLYWYRQTLGQGPEFLTYFQNEAQLEKSRLLSDRFSAERPKGSFSTLEIQRTEQGDSAMYLCASSSGPTSYEQYFGPGTRLTVT.

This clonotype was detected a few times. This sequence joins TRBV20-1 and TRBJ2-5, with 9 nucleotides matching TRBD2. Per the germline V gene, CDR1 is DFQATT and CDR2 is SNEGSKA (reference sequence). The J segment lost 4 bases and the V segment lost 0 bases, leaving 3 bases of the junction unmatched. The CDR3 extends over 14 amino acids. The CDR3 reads CSARDSSGVETQYF. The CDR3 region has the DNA TGCAGTGCTAGAGATTCTAGCGGGGTAGAGACCCAGTACTTC.

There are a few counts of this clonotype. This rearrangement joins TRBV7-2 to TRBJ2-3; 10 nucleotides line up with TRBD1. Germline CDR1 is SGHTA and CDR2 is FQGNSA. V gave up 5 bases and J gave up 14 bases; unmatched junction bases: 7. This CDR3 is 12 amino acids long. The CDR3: CASSVDRGSGYF. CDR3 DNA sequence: TGTGCCAGCAGCGTGGACAGGGGGTCGGGGTATTTT.

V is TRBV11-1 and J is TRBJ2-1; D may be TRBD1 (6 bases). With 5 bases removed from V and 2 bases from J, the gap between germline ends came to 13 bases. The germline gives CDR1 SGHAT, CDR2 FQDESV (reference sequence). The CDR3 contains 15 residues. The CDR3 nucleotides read TGTGCCAGCAGCATAAGACAGGCCCCCTACAATGAGCAGTTCTTC. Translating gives CASSIRQAPYNEQFF.

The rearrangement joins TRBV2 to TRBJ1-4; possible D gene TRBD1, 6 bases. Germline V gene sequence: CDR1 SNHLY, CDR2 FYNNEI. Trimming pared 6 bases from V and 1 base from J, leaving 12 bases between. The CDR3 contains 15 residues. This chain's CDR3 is CASSQTGGTNEKLFF. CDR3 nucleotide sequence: TGTGCCAGCAGCCAGACAGGCGGAACTAATGAAAAACTGTTTTTT.

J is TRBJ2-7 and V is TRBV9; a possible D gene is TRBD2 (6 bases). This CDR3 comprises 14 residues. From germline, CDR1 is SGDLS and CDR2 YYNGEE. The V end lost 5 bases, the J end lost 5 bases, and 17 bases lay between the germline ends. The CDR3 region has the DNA TGTGCCAGCAGTTCCGGTGGAGGGGCCCACGAGCAGTACTTC. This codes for CASSSGGGAHEQYF.

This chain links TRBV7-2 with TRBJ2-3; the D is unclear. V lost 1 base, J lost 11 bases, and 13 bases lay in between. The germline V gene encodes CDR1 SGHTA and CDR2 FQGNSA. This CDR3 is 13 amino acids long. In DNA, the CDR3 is TGTGCCAGCAGCTTAGTTGCGGACCCTGTGCAGTATTTT. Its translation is CASSLVADPVQYF.

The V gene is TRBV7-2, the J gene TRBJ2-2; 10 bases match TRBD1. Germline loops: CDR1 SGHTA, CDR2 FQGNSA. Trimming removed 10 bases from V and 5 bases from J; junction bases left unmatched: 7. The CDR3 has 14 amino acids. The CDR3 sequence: CATKTGGSTGELFF. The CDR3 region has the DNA TGTGCCACCAAGACAGGGGGCAGTACCGGGGAGCTGTTTTTT.

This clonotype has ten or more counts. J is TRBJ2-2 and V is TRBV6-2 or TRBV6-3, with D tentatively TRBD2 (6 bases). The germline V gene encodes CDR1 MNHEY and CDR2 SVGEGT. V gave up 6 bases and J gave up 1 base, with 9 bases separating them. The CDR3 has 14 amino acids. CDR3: CASRRGRNTGELFF. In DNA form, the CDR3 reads TGTGCCAGCAGACGGGGGAGGAACACCGGGGAGCTGTTTTTT.

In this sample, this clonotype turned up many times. CDR3 region: CTSSLGTPVEGQFF. DNA for the CDR3: TGCACCAGCAGCCTGGGGACTCCGGTCGAGGGGCAGTTCTTC. The chain combines TRBV1 with TRBJ2-1; the table names TRBD2, a call not compared with the DNA. TRBV1 is assigned pseudogene status. The CDR3 consists of 14 residues.

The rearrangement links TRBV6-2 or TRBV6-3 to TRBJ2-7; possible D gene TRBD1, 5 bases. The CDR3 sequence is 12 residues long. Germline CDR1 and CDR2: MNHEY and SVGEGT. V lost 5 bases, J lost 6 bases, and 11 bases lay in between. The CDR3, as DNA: TGTGCCAGCAGTGGGGCCTTACGCGAGCAGTACTTC. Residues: CASSGALREQYF.

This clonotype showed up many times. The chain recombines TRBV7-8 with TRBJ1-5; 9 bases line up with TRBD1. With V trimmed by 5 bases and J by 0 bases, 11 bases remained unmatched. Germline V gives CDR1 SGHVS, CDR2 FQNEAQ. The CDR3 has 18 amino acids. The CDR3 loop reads CASSPDRGTRYSNQPQHF. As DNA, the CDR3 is TGTGCCAGCAGCCCCGACAGGGGGACCAGATATAGCAATCAGCCCCAGCATTTT.

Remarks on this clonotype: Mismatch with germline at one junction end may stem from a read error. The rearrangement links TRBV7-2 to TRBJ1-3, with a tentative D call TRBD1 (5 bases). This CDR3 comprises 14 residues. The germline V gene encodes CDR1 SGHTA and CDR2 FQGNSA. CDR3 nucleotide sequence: TGTGCCAGCAGCCTAGCCGGCGGGGCGAACACCATATATTTT. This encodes CASSLAGGANTIYF.